Each of the 22 T cell receptor beta chains below was sequenced from the same sample in a study of OX40 agonist ivuxolimab in advanced cancers. The method was immunoSEQ multiplex PCR; TCRdb's version includes in-frame clones alone and lacks a portion of them. The sample consists of 55,000 to 75,000 clones, about 91% of them appearing once. The source was CD4+ or CD8+ T cells sorted from blood, collected in a trial of the OX40 agonist ivuxolimab. The receptor source for this set is an adult with an advanced solid tumor such as melanoma, head and neck, liver or kidney cancer.

The J gene is TRBJ2-7, the V gene TRBV5-4; the D gene is possibly TRBD2 (6 bases). The V gene's germline CDR1 is SGHNT and CDR2 YYREEE (reference sequence). This CDR3 has 12 residues. Trimming took 4 bases from V and 6 from J, leaving 11 bases between them. The CDR3 DNA sequence: TGTGCCAGCAGCCCTGGAGGGATCGAGCAGTACTTC. Translating gives CASSPGGIEQYF.

The V call is TRBV28, the J call TRBJ2-1; TRBD1 matches 7 bases. J was trimmed by 6 bases and V by 3 bases; bases with no gene match: 14. In germline, CDR1 is MDHEN, CDR2 SYDVKM. The CDR3 consists of 17 residues. In DNA form, the CDR3 reads TGTGCCAGCAGTTTTATTATGGGACAGAGTGAACTCAATGAGCAGTTCTTC. The encoded protein is CASSFIMGQSELNEQFF.

V gene TRBV2 combines with J gene TRBJ1-1; D perhaps matches TRBD1 (5 bases). The CDR3 has 18 residues. The germline gives CDR1 SNHLY, CDR2 FYNNEI. The ends were cut back, 0 bases at V and 4 bases at J, with 21 bases in the middle. CDR3 region: CASSEAPGTFISSTEAFF. The CDR3, as DNA: TGTGCCAGCAGTGAAGCCCCCGGGACCTTTATTAGTAGCACTGAAGCTTTCTTT.

This sequence joins TRBV2 and TRBJ1-1; unclear D gene. The CDR3 is 13 residues long. Germline CDR1 reads SNHLY; CDR2 reads FYNNEI. Trimming removed 6 bases at V and 1 base at J, with 9 bases between. The CDR3 coding sequence is TGTGCCAGCAGGGCGTATCCGAACACTGAAGCTTTCTTT. Its translation is CASRAYPNTEAFF. Full variable domain (outside the CDR3, taken from reference TRBV2 and TRBJ1-1): EPEVTQTPSHQVTQMGQEVILRCVPISNHLYFYWYRQILGQKVEFLVSFYNNEISEKSEIFDDQFSVERPDGSNFTLKIRSTKLEDSAMYFCASRAYPNTEAFFGQGTRLTVV.

The genes are TRBV19 and TRBJ1-5; no reliable D call. In germline, CDR1 is LNHDA, CDR2 SQIVND (reference sequence). The CDR3 is 13 amino acids. Trimming cost V 3 bases and J 11 bases, with 14 bases left between them. The CDR3 spells CASSIGPNGAQHF. The CDR3 DNA is TGTGCCAGTAGTATTGGGCCTAATGGGGCCCAGCATTTT.

CDR3 nucleotides: TGTGCCAGCAGCTTATCTAGTAGTGAAGCTTTCTTT. Its protein is CASSLSSSEAFF. The chain combines TRBV11-1 with TRBJ1-1; D remains unclear. CDR1 SGHAT and CDR2 FQDESV come from the germline V gene (reference sequence). V was trimmed by 2 bases and J by 7 bases, leaving 8 bases between them. There are 12 residues in the CDR3.

The V and J genes are TRBV28 and TRBJ2-7; D remains unclear. This CDR3 is 14 amino acids long. CDR1 is MDHEN and CDR2 is SYDVKM in the germline V gene. Trimming pared 6 bases from V and 1 base from J, leaving 13 bases between. Here the CDR3 DNA reads TGTGCCAGCAGCCCGCACCGAAATTCCTACGAGCAGTACTTC. As protein: CASSPHRNSYEQYF.

This chain connects TRBV21-1 to TRBJ2-5. TRBV21-1 is designated a pseudogene. The CDR3 extends over 13 amino acids. The CDR3: CASSKRLGETQYF. CDR3 nucleotide sequence: TGTGCCAGCAGCAAAAGGTTGGGGGAGACCCAGTACTTC.

This chain joins TRBV28 and TRBJ2-7, with a tentative D call TRBD2 (6 bases). CDR1 MDHEN and CDR2 SYDVKM come from the germline V gene. V lost 6 bases, J lost 7 bases, and 7 bases lay in between. This CDR3 region has 10 residues. The CDR3, as DNA: TGTGCCAGCAGGGGACTTGAGCAGTACTTC. This translates into CASRGLEQYF.

This chain uses TRBV7-9 with TRBJ1-5; D may be TRBD1 (5 bases). This CDR3 contains 15 residues. CDR1 and CDR2 from the germline V gene are SEHNR and FQNEAQ (reference sequence). V was cut by 3 bases and J by 0 bases, with 9 bases left in between. The CDR3 sequence is CASSLGGNSNQPQHF. CDR3 nucleotide sequence: TGTGCCAGCAGCTTGGGGGGGAATAGCAATCAGCCCCAGCATTTT.

The rearrangement joins TRBV4-3 to TRBJ2-7, with a weak D call TRBD1 (8 bases). CDR3 length equals 16 residues. Trimming took off 0 bases at V and 1 base at J, with 13 bases between the two ends. Germline CDR1 and CDR2: LGHNA and YSLEER. In DNA form, the CDR3 reads TGCGCCAGCAGCCAAGATTACAGGGGGGGTTCCTACGAGCAGTACTTC. This encodes CASSQDYRGGSYEQYF.

The chain joins TRBV6-1 to TRBJ1-1, with D unresolved. V lost 6 bases, J lost 4 bases, and 6 bases lay in between. Germline V CDR1 and CDR2: MNHNS, SASEGT. The CDR3 spans 11 residues. The CDR3 sequence is CASRKATEAFF. DNA for the CDR3: TGTGCCAGCAGGAAAGCCACTGAAGCTTTCTTT.

The chain links TRBV15 to TRBJ1-4; D gene ambiguous. The V end was cut by 0 bases, the J end by 7 bases, with 12 bases between. This CDR3 spans 15 amino acids. The V gene's germline CDR1 is LNHNV and CDR2 YYDKDF (reference sequence). The CDR3 DNA reads as TGTGCCACCAGCAGAGAAAGGCGGGTCGGTGAAAAACTGTTTTTT. Translated: CATSRERRVGEKLFF.

This clone appeared a few times. V is TRBV20-1 and J is TRBJ2-5; D is unclear. Per germline, CDR1 DFQATT and CDR2 SNEGSKA (reference sequence). The length of the CDR3 is 10 residues. Here the CDR3 reads CRGYQETQYF. The CDR3, as DNA: TGCAGGGGGTACCAAGAGACCCAGTACTTC.

The chain uses TRBV5-6 and TRBJ2-7, with TRBD1 matching 9 bases. Germline CDR1 SGHDT, CDR2 YYEEEE. The V gene end was trimmed by 4 bases and the J gene end by 4 bases; junction bases not matched to a gene: 6. This CDR3 contains 14 residues. The CDR3 DNA sequence: TGTGCCAGCAGCCGTCGGGACAGGGCATACGAGCAGTACTTC. This translates into CASSRRDRAYEQYF. Complete variable domain (other parts from reference TRBV5-6 and TRBJ2-7): DAGVTQSPTHLIKTRGQQVTLRCSPKSGHDTVSWYQQALGQGPQFIFQYYEEEERQRGNFPDRFSGHQFPNYSSELNVNALLLGDSALYLCASSRRDRAYEQYFGPGTRLTVT.

V usage is TRBV28 and J usage is TRBJ2-1; the match to TRBD2 covers 8 bases. Trimming took 7 bases from V and 10 from J; bases not matched to a gene: 6. The CDR3 consists of 12 residues. In germline, CDR1 is MDHEN, CDR2 SYDVKM. As DNA, the CDR3 is TGTGCCAGCACCCGGGGGGGAGCGGAGCAGTTCTTC. It yields the protein CASTRGGAEQFF.

This clone was seen a single time. The CDR3 DNA is TGTGCCTGGAGGGCCGGTCTCACCGGCACAGATACGCAGTATTTT. It translates to CAWRAGLTGTDTQYF. The gene calls are TRBV30 and TRBJ2-3; D not certain. Germline CDR1 is GTSNPN and CDR2 is SVGIG (reference sequence). V shed 3 bases and J shed 1 base, with 14 bases lying between them. The CDR3 spans 15 residues.

Note on this clone: This could be a read error, since a much larger clone is one nucleotide away. The rearrangement links TRBV27 to TRBJ1-2; possibly TRBD1 for D (6 bases). The CDR3 runs 14 residues. CDR1 is MNHEY, CDR2 SMNVEV, per germline (reference sequence). Trimming cost V 3 bases and J 2 bases, with 10 bases left between them. CDR3 sequence (DNA): TGTGCCAGCAGTTTGGGGGGGCGGAACTATGGCTACACCTTC. Translated, it gives CASSLGGRNYGYTF.

The rearrangement joins TRBV4-1 to TRBJ2-5, with 9 bases lining up with TRBD1. Germline V CDR1 and CDR2: MGHRA, YSYEKL. The CDR3 loop spans 19 amino acids. The trim removed 4 bases at V and 0 bases at J, leaving 15 bases unmatched. The DNA of the CDR3 is TGCGCCAGCAGCCCGTTGAGTCTTCGGGGGACAGGGTACCAAGAGACCCAGTACTTC. Translated: CASSPLSLRGTGYQETQYF.

Concerning this clone itself: At one end, the junction sequence differs from germline, possibly due to a read error. The chain carries TRBV27 and TRBJ2-3; D possibly uses TRBD1 or TRBD2 (6 bases each). The CDR3 extends over 12 amino acids. Looked up from germline, CDR1 is MNHEY and CDR2 is SMNVEV (reference sequence). Written as DNA, the CDR3 is TGCGTAACCCTGGGGGGCCCCGATACGCAGTATTTT. It translates to CVTLGGPDTQYF.

The chain has TRBV4-1 and TRBJ1-1; weak D call: TRBD1 (5 bases). The CDR3 sequence is 16 residues long. The V gene lost 0 bases and the J gene lost 0 bases, with 11 bases spanning the gap. Germline V lookup: CDR1 MGHRA, CDR2 YSYEKL. As DNA, the CDR3 is TGCGCCAGCAGCCAAGAAGGGGTGGGGTTGAACACTGAAGCTTTCTTT. Encoded protein: CASSQEGVGLNTEAFF.

The chain has TRBV7-9 and TRBJ2-7, with no clear D. The CDR3 is made up of 12 amino acids. V was shortened by 5 bases and J by 0 bases, with 5 bases between the two germline ends. CDR1 and CDR2 (germline): SEHNR, FQNEAQ (reference sequence). The CDR3: CASSASSYEQYF. CDR3 nucleotide sequence: TGTGCCAGCAGCGCCAGCTCCTACGAGCAGTACTTC.